These 20 T cell receptor beta chains share one sample of origin, sequenced in a study of cytomegalovirus exposure and HLA in healthy donors. The PCR contained 60 Vbeta and 13 Jbeta primers. Assay: immunoSEQ multiplex PCR; the TCRdb copy retains only in-frame clones and omits some. In the table there are roughly 250,000 clones, 70% to 90% of which are singletons. The specimen sequenced was PBMCs. The receptors derive from a woman aged 40 to 50 in good health and CMV-seropositive.

The chain links TRBV18 to TRBJ1-6; 9 positions agree with TRBD1. Germline V gene sequence: CDR1 KGHSH, CDR2 LQKENI. The CDR3 sequence is 13 residues long. Trimming removed 8 bases from V and 10 bases from J; junction bases left unmatched: 6. This CDR3 reads CASQGQGNSPLHF. In nucleotides, the CDR3 is TGTGCCAGCCAGGGACAGGGAAACTCACCCCTCCACTTT. The whole variable domain, remainder taken from reference TRBV18 and TRBJ1-6, is NAGVMQNPRHLVRRRGQEARLRCSPMKGHSHVYWYRQLPEEGLKFMVYLQKENIIDESGMPKERFSAEFPKEGPSILRIQQVVRGDSAAYFCASQGQGNSPLHFGNGTRLTVT.

The rearrangement uses TRBV27 and TRBJ2-7; 7 nucleotides align to TRBD2. The V segment lost 5 bases and the J segment 3 bases; nucleotides outside the gene matches: 10. CDR3 length: 15 amino acids. Germline CDR1 and CDR2: MNHEY and SMNVEV (reference sequence). Here the CDR3 reads CASSNLGGSFYEQYF. CDR3 DNA: TGTGCCAGCAGTAATCTTGGCGGGAGTTTCTACGAGCAGTACTTC.

The chain uses TRBV10-3 and TRBJ2-1, with 7 bases lining up with TRBD2. CDR3 length: 14 residues. The V gene end was trimmed by 4 bases and the J gene end by 4 bases; junction bases not matched to a gene: 4. In germline, CDR1 is ENHRY, CDR2 SYGVKD. Here the CDR3 DNA reads TGTGCCATCAGTGCTAGCGGCGATTACAATGAGCAGTTCTTC. Residues: CAISASGDYNEQFF.

CDR3 protein: CASSNQYGYTF. The CDR3 bases are TGTGCCAGCAGCAATCAATATGGCTACACCTTC. The V and J genes are TRBV7-2 and TRBJ1-2, with D uncertain. Germline V lookup: CDR1 SGHTA, CDR2 FQGNSA. The CDR3 extends over 11 amino acids. Trimming removed 5 bases from V and 5 bases from J, with 6 bases in between.

This chain connects TRBV9 to TRBJ2-7; 8 positions match TRBD2. The CDR3 loop spans 15 amino acids. V shed 4 bases, J shed 5 bases, and the junction held 11 bases outside the gene matches. Germline values: CDR1 SGDLS, CDR2 YYNGEE. CDR3 nucleotide sequence: TGTGCCAGCAGCCTCGACCCGGGAGGGCCCCACGAGCAGTACTTC. As protein: CASSLDPGGPHEQYF.

The chain employs TRBV7-9 and TRBJ1-5; TRBD1 is a possible D gene (5 bases). V was trimmed by 3 bases and J by 4 bases, leaving 19 bases between them. Per the germline V gene, CDR1 is SEHNR and CDR2 is FQNEAQ (reference sequence). The CDR3 spans 17 residues. For the CDR3, the DNA is TGTGCCAGCAGCTTTTCCGCAGGGAACATTGGGAATCAGCCCCAGCATTTT. Its protein product is CASSFSAGNIGNQPQHF.

This rearrangement joins TRBV4-3 to TRBJ2-1, with D unresolved. The V gene lost 4 bases and the J gene lost 0 bases, with 7 bases spanning the gap. Germline V CDR1 and CDR2: LGHNA, YSLEER. The CDR3 has 14 amino acids. CDR3 region: CASSLTLSYNEQFF. The CDR3 DNA follows: TGCGCCAGCAGCCTGACTCTCTCCTACAATGAGCAGTTCTTC.

The chain links TRBV6-6 to TRBJ2-5, with 12 bases identical to TRBD2. Germline values: CDR1 MNHNY, CDR2 SVGAGI (reference sequence). This CDR3 contains 15 residues. Unmatched junction bases numbered 6, after V lost 6 bases and J lost 4 bases. CDR3 in amino acids: CASSDTLAGGETQYF. The CDR3 nucleotides are TGTGCCAGCAGCGACACACTAGCGGGAGGAGAGACCCAGTACTTC.

V and J are TRBV7-9 and TRBJ2-1; TRBD2 matches 9 bases. Germline assignment: CDR1 SEHNR and CDR2 FQNEAQ (reference sequence). The CDR3 runs 17 residues. With V trimmed by 0 bases and J by 8 bases, 11 bases remained unmatched. The CDR3 bases are TGTGCCAGCAGCTTAGCGAGGGCGGGAGGGTTCCGGGATGAGCAGTTCTTC. This codes for CASSLARAGGFRDEQFF.

This clone was seen more than once but under ten times. The chain employs TRBV7-9 and TRBJ1-2; 9 nucleotides match TRBD1. Per the germline V gene, CDR1 is SEHNR and CDR2 is FQNEAQ (reference sequence). V gave up 1 base and J gave up 8 bases; unmatched junction bases: 2. The CDR3 totals 13 residues. The CDR3 sequence is CASSLGGQGGYTF. CDR3 in DNA: TGTGCCAGCAGCTTAGGGGGACAGGGCGGCTACACCTTC.

The rearrangement uses TRBV10-3 and TRBJ2-5; 11 bases line up with TRBD1. The CDR3 runs 13 residues. V lost 9 bases and J lost 5; bases outside the gene matches: 5. CDR1 ENHRY and CDR2 SYGVKD come from the germline V gene. The CDR3 nucleotides read TGTGCCATGAACCGGGACAGGGGGGAGACCCAGTACTTC. It is translated as CAMNRDRGETQYF.

The chain has TRBV4-3 and TRBJ1-2; no definite D call. CDR1 is LGHNA, CDR2 YSLEER, per germline. Trimming removed 3 bases from V and 5 bases from J, with 19 bases in between. The CDR3 contains 16 residues. For the CDR3, the DNA is TGCGCCAGCAGCCAGGAATATGGTGGTGGACTGTATGGCTACACCTTC. This sequence encodes CASSQEYGGGLYGYTF.

In its sample, this clone was seen once. The chain joins TRBV19 to TRBJ2-7, with 7 bases lining up with TRBD2. The CDR3 has 14 residues. Trimming removed 1 base from V and 2 bases from J; junction bases left unmatched: 2. CDR1 and CDR2 from the germline V gene are LNHDA and SQIVND (reference sequence). CDR3 region: CASSIGGGTYEQYF. CDR3 in DNA: TGTGCCAGTAGTATAGGCGGGGGAACCTACGAGCAGTACTTC.

This chain connects TRBV7-2 to TRBJ1-2; TRBD1 aligns across 9 bases. The CDR3 spans 16 residues. The germline gives CDR1 SGHTA, CDR2 FQGNSA. V was clipped by 1 base and J by 7 bases; unmatched bases: 10. The CDR3 bases are TGTGCCAGCAGCTTAGTCACGGACAGGGGCCCGCGTGGCTACACCTTC. As protein: CASSLVTDRGPRGYTF.

This clone was counted once. This chain links TRBV19 with TRBJ2-6, with 15 bases fitting TRBD2. CDR3 length: 18 amino acids. V trimming: 4 bases; J trimming: 2 bases; junction bases outside the gene matches: 3. The germline gives CDR1 LNHDA, CDR2 SQIVND (reference sequence). CDR3 in amino acids: CASSTGLAGGTGANVLTF. The CDR3 region has the DNA TGTGCCAGTAGTACGGGACTAGCGGGAGGAACTGGGGCCAACGTCCTGACTTTC.

The chain joins TRBV7-9 to TRBJ2-7; the D is unclear. CDR1 is SEHNR, CDR2 FQNEAQ, per germline (reference sequence). V was trimmed by 4 bases and J by 0 bases, leaving 10 bases between them. The CDR3 runs 14 residues. CDR3 sequence (DNA): TGTGCCAGCAGCTCGTTGTATAGCTCCTACGAGCAGTACTTC. Protein sequence: CASSSLYSSYEQYF.

This chain joins TRBV5-6 and TRBJ1-1; TRBD1 matches at 7 bases. The V gene end was trimmed by 3 bases and the J gene end by 7 bases; junction bases not matched to a gene: 9. The CDR3 loop spans 14 amino acids. In germline, CDR1 is SGHDT, CDR2 YYEEEE. For the CDR3, the DNA is TGTGCCAGCAGCTCACAGGGGAGTGGGAGTGAAGCTTTCTTT. This translates into CASSSQGSGSEAFF.

The CDR3 spells CASSLEAGVRNEQFF. The CDR3 nucleotides are TGTGCCAGCAGCTTAGAGGCGGGAGTAAGGAATGAGCAGTTCTTC. The rearrangement links TRBV7-2 to TRBJ2-1, with 7 nucleotides matching TRBD2. CDR1 is SGHTA and CDR2 is FQGNSA in the germline V gene. The V segment lost 1 base and the J segment 7 bases; nucleotides outside the gene matches: 7. The CDR3 contains 15 residues. Full variable domain (outside the CDR3, taken from reference TRBV7-2 and TRBJ2-1): GAGVSQSPSNKVTEKGKDVELRCDPISGHTALYWYRQSLGQGLEFLIYFQGNSAPDKSGLPSDRFSAERTGGSVSTLTIQRTQQEDSAVYLCASSLEAGVRNEQFFGPGTRLTVL.

The rearrangement joins TRBV29-1 to TRBJ1-2, with 7 nucleotides matching TRBD1. Germline V lookup: CDR1 SQVTM, CDR2 ANQGSEA. The CDR3 is 12 residues long. V trimming: 3 bases; J trimming: 5 bases; junction bases outside the gene matches: 3. The CDR3 DNA reads as TGCAGCGTTGATGCAGGGGGTTATGGCTACACCTTC. This codes for CSVDAGGYGYTF.

The chain employs TRBV9 and TRBJ2-5; 9 bases align to TRBD2. The CDR3 extends over 17 amino acids. Germline loops: CDR1 SGDLS, CDR2 YYNGEE. J lost 5 bases, V lost 0 bases, and 11 bases had no gene match. CDR3 amino acids: CASSVGALSGSRETQYF. In DNA form, the CDR3 reads TGTGCCAGCAGCGTAGGGGCCCTTAGCGGGAGCCGCGAGACCCAGTACTTC.